This T cell receptor beta chain was profiled in a study of early T cells in non-severe SARS-CoV-2 infection. V lost 0 bases and J 4 bases, leaving 7 bases between the germline ends. This CDR3 region has 14 residues. The germline gives CDR1 KGHSY, CDR2 FQNENV. TCRdb recomputed calls from the 5' RACE reads with MiXCR, one row per CDR3 protein. The sample lists roughly 100,000 distinct CDR3 sequences, around 15% occurring once. The V and J genes are TRBV16 and TRBJ2-1; D gene unclear. This clonotype was obtained from an adult who was a healthcare worker with PCR-confirmed SARS-CoV-2 infection or an uninfected control (not recorded which). What was sequenced was whole blood. CDR3 loop: CASSQSVGYNEQFF. As DNA, the CDR3 is TGTGCCAGCAGCCAATCTGTTGGTTACAATGAGCAGTTCTTC.